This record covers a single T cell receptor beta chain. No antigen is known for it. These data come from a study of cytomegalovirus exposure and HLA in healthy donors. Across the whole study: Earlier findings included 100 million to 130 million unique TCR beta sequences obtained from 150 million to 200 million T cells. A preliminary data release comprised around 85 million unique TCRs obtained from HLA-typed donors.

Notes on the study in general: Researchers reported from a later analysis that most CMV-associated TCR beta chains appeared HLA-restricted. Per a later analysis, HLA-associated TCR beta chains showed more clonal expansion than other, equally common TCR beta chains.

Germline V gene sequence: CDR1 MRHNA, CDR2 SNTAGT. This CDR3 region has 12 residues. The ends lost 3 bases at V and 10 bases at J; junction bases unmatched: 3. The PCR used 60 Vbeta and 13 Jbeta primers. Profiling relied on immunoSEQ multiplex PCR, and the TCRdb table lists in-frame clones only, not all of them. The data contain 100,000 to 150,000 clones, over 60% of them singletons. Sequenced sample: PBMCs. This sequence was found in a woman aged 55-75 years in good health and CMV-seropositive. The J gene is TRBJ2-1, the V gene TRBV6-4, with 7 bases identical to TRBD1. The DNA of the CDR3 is TGTGCCAGCAGTGATCACAGGGGAGAGCAGTTCTTC. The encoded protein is CASSDHRGEQFF.